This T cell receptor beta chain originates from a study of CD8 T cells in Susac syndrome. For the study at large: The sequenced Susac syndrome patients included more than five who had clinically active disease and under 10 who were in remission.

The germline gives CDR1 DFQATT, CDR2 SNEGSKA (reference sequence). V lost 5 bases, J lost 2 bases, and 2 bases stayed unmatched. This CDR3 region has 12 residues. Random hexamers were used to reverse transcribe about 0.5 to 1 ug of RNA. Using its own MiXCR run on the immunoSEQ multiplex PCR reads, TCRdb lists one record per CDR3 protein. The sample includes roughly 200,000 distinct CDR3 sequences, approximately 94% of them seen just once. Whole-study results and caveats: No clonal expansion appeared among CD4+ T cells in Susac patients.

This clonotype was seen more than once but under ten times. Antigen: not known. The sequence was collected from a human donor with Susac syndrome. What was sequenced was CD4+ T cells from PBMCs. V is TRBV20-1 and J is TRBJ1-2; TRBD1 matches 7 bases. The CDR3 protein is CSASQGNYGYTF. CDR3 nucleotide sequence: TGCAGTGCTTCACAGGGGAACTATGGCTACACCTTC.